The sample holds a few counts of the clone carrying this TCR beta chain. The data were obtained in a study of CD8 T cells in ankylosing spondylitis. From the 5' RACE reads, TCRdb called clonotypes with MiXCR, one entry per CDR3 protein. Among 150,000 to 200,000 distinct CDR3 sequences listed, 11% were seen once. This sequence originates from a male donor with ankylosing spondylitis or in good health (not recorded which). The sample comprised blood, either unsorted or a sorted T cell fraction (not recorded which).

CDR3 residues: CSAIPGTGEYRPEAFF. The CDR3 region has the DNA TGCAGTGCTATCCCCGGGACAGGGGAGTATCGGCCTGAAGCTTTCTTT. J is TRBJ1-1 and V is TRBV20-1, with 10 bases identical to TRBD1. CDR1 DFQATT and CDR2 SNEGSKA come from the germline V gene (reference sequence). The CDR3 length is 16 residues. With 4 bases clipped from V and 6 bases from J, the junction kept 14 bases outside the gene matches.